This is a list of T cell receptor beta chains from one sample in a study of CD8 T cells in ankylosing spondylitis. TCRdb used MiXCR to reprocess the 5' RACE reads, holding one entry per CDR3 protein. The sample includes tens of thousands of distinct CDR3 sequences, over 5.5% of them seen just once. Specimen: blood, either unsorted or a sorted T cell fraction (not recorded which). Receptor source: a male donor with ankylosing spondylitis or in good health (not recorded which). Both conserved end residues are part of each CDR3. A D gene is named only where the DNA matches it firmly. The size entry is marked missing in some rows and otherwise reads once, few, many or a size class.

v_call,clone_size,j_call,d_call,cdr3_nt,cdr3_aa
TRBV27,many,TRBJ2-7,-,TGTGCCAGCAGTTTTGGAGCCGTGTCCTACGAGCAGTACTTC,CASSFGAVSYEQYF
TRBV7-2,many,TRBJ2-4,-,TGCGCCAGCAGCTTACGGGGGGCAAAAAACATTCAGTACTTC,CASSLRGAKNIQYF
TRBV19,many,TRBJ2-5,TRBD2,TGTGCCAGTAGTACCTTAACCGGGAGGCACCAAGAGACCCAGTACTTC,CASSTLTGRHQETQYF
TRBV6-1,many,TRBJ2-2,TRBD2,TGTGCCAGCAAACTAGCGGGAGTCTCGGGGGAGCTGTTTTTT,CASKLAGVSGELFF
TRBV15,many,TRBJ2-5,TRBD2,TGTGCCACCAGCAGAGATCTACTAGCGGGAGTAAAAACCCAGTACTTC,CATSRDLLAGVKTQYF
TRBV20-1,many,TRBJ1-5,-,TGCAGTGCTCCCCGGGTTCAGGGATTTAATCAGCCCCAGCATTTT,CSAPRVQGFNQPQHF
TRBV29-1,many,TRBJ1-1,-,TGCAGCGTTCTTGGGCGGCATATGAACACTGAAGCTTTCTTT,CSVLGRHMNTEAFF
TRBV7-3,many,TRBJ2-2,-,TGTGCCAGCAGCGGGTGGCAGCGAGAGACCGGGGAGCTGTTTTTT,CASSGWQRETGELFF
TRBV12-3/TRBV12-4,many,TRBJ2-2,TRBD1,TGTGCCAGCAGTCGAACAGGGGGAAACACCGGGGAGCTGTTTTTT,CASSRTGGNTGELFF
TRBV12-3/TRBV12-4,many,TRBJ2-3,TRBD2,TGTGCCAGCACTGTGAGGAGCGGGACCCGGAATACGCAGTATTTT,CASTVRSGTRNTQYF
TRBV5-1,many,TRBJ2-5,TRBD2,TGCGCCAGCAGCGAAGGGCCGGGACTAGCGAAAGAGACCCAGTACTTC,CASSEGPGLAKETQYF
TRBV5-6,many,TRBJ2-7,-,TGTGCCAGCAGCCTAGGACAGTCCATTCCCTACGAGCAGTACTTC,CASSLGQSIPYEQYF
TRBV5-1,many,TRBJ2-7,TRBD2,TGCGCCAGCAGCACCGGGGCGCTAGCGGGAGGCCTCGAGCAGTACTTC,CASSTGALAGGLEQYF
TRBV29-1,many,TRBJ2-7,TRBD2,TGCAGCGTTGTTTCGATAGCGGGATTTGTCAACGAGCAGTACTTC,CSVVSIAGFVNEQYF
TRBV20-1,many,TRBJ2-1,TRBD2,TGCAGTGCTGCTAGCGGGAGGGCCACCTACAATGAGCAGTTCTTC,CSAASGRATYNEQFF
TRBV6-5,many,TRBJ1-5,-,TGTGCCAGCAGTTACGCGCCTGATCAGCCCCAGCATTTT,CASSYAPDQPQHF
TRBV11-1,many,TRBJ1-5,TRBD1,TGTGCCAGCAGCTTAGCGTCCGGACCGGACAGGGGTTTAGATCAGCCCCAGCATTTT,CASSLASGPDRGLDQPQHF
TRBV7-9,few,TRBJ1-1,TRBD1,TGTGCCAGCAGCTTAGGGACAGGGGCCCCTAACACTGAAGCTTTCTTT,CASSLGTGAPNTEAFF
TRBV20-1,many,TRBJ2-3,-,TGCAGTGGCCCAAAGGCGGATACGCAGTATTTT,CSGPKADTQYF
TRBV18,many,TRBJ2-5,-,TGTGCCAGCTCACTAGTCTCGGAAGAGACCCAGTACTTC,CASSLVSEETQYF
TRBV7-2,-,TRBJ1-2,-,TGTGCCAGCAGCTTGGAGGGGAACTATGCCTACACCTTC,CASSLEGNYAYTF
TRBV5-1,many,TRBJ2-1,-,TGCGCCAGCAGCCCACAGGGGGCTAGCGGGGATTACAATGAGCAGTTCTTC,CASSPQGASGDYNEQFF
TRBV28,many,TRBJ1-4,-,TGTGCCAGCTCTGGACGGAGAAATGAAAAACTGTTTTTT,CASSGRRNEKLFF
TRBV29-1,medium-sized,TRBJ2-5,-,TGCAGCGGGGGGGAGGAGACCCAGTACTTC,CSGGEETQYF
TRBV7-2,many,TRBJ2-2,-,TGTGCCAGCAGCTTGCAGCGGAGCACCGGGGAGCTGTTTTTT,CASSLQRSTGELFF
TRBV10-3,many,TRBJ2-2,TRBD2,TGTGCCATCCGTACTAGCGGGGGGCGGAACACCGGGGAGCTGTTTTTT,CAIRTSGGRNTGELFF
TRBV29-1,medium-sized,TRBJ2-1,-,TGCAGCGTTGAGGGCCGGGACAATGAGCAGTTCTTC,CSVEGRDNEQFF
TRBV5-1,many,TRBJ2-7,-,TGCGCCAGCAGCAAAAGGACCGAGACCTACGAGCAGTACTTC,CASSKRTETYEQYF
TRBV15,many,TRBJ2-5,-,TGTGCCACCAGCCTTGGAGGGGAGACCCAGTACTTC,CATSLGGETQYF
TRBV24-1,many,TRBJ1-2,-,TGTGCCACCAGTGATCCGGCAGAGGGAACTAGTAACTATGGCTACACCTTC,CATSDPAEGTSNYGYTF
TRBV5-1,many,TRBJ2-7,-,TGCGCCAGCAGCTTTTCCGGGAGAGGGGCGAGCTCCTACGAGCAGTACTTC,CASSFSGRGASSYEQYF
TRBV28,medium-sized,TRBJ2-7,-,TGTGCCAGCAGTTTTCCCCTTAGTGGCGAGCAGTACTTC,CASSFPLSGEQYF